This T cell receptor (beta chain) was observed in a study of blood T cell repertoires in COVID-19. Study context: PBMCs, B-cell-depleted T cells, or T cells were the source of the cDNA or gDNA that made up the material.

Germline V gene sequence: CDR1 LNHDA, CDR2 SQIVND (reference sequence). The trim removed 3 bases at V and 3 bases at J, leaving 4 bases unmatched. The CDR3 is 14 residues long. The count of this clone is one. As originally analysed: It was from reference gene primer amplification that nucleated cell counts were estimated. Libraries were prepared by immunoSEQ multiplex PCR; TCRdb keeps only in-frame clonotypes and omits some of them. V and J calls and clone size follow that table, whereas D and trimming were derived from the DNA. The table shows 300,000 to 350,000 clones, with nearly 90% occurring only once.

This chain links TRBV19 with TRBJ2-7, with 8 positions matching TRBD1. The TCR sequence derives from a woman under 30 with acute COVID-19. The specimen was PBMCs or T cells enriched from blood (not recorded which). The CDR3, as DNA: TGTGCCAGTAGTATCTTAGGACAGGGCTACGAGCAGTACTTC. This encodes CASSILGQGYEQYF.